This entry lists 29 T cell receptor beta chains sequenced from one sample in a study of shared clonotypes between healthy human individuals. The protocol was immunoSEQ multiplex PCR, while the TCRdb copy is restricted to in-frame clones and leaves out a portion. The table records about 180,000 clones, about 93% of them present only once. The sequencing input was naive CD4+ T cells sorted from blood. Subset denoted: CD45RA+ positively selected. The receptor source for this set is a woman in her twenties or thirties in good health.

The chain's CDR3 is CASSPEYTEPQHF. For the CDR3, the DNA is TGTGCCAGCAGCCCCGAGTATACCGAGCCCCAGCATTTT. The V and J genes are TRBV6-1 and TRBJ1-5, with unresolved D. The CDR3 totals 13 residues. Germline V gene lookup returns CDR1 MNHNS and CDR2 SASEGT. Trimming took off 6 bases at V and 8 bases at J, with 14 bases between the two ends.

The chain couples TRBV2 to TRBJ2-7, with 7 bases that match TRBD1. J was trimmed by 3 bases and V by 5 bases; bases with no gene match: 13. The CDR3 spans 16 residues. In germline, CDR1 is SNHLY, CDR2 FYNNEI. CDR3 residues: CASSLGQAFGFYEQYF. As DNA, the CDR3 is TGTGCCAGCAGTTTAGGACAGGCCTTTGGTTTCTACGAGCAGTACTTC.

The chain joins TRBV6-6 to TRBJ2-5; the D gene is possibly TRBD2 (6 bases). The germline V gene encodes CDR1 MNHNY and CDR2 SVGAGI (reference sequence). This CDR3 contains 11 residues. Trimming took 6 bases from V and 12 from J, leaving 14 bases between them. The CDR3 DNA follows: TGTGCCAGCAGCCCCTCAGGGAGGAAGTACTTC. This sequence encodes CASSPSGRKYF.

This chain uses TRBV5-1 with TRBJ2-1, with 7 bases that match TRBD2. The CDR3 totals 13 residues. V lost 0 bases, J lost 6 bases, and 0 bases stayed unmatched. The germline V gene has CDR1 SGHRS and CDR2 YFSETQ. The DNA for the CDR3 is TGCGCCAGCAGCTTGGCTAGCGGCAATGAGCAGTTCTTC. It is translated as CASSLASGNEQFF.

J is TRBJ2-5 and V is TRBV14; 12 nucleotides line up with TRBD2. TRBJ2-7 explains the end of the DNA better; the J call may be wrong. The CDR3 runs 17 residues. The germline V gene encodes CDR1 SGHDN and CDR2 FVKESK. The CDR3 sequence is CASSQVWLAGGSYEQYF. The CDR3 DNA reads TGTGCCAGCAGCCAAGTTTGGCTAGCGGGAGGGTCTTACGAGCAGTACTTC.

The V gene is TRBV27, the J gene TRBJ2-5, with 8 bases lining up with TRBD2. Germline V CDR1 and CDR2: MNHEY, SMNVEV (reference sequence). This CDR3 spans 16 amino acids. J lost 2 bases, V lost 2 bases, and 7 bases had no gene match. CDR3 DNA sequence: TGTGCCAGCAGTTTAGTACTAGCGGTACTACAAGAGACCCAGTACTTC. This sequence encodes CASSLVLAVLQETQYF.

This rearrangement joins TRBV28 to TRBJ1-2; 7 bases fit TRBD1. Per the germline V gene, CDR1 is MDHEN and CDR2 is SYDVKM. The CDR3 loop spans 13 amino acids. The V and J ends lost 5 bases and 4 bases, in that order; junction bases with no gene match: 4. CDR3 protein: CASSLQGPYGYTF. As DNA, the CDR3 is TGTGCCAGCAGTCTACAGGGGCCCTATGGCTACACCTTC.

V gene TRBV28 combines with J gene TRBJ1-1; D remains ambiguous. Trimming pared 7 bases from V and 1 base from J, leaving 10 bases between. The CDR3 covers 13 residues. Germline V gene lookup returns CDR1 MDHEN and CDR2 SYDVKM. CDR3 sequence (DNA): TGTGCCAGCAACCGGTGGACGAACACTGAAGCTTTCTTT. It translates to CASNRWTNTEAFF.

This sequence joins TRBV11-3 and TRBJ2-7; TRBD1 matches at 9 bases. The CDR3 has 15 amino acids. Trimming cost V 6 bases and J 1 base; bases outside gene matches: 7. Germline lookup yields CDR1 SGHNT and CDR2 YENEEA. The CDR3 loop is CASRFLQGASYEQYF. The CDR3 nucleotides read TGTGCCAGCAGGTTCCTACAGGGGGCGTCCTACGAGCAGTACTTC.

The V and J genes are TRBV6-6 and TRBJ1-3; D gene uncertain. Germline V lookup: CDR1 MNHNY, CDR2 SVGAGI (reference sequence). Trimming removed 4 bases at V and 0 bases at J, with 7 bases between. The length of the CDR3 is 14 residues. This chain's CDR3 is CASSSDSSGNTIYF. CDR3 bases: TGTGCCAGCAGTTCCGATTCCTCTGGAAACACCATATATTTT.

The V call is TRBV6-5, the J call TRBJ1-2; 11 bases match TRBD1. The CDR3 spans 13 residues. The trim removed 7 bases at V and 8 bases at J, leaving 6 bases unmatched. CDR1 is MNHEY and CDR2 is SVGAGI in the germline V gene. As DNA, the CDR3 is TGTGCCAGCAAGGGACAGGGGGTAGGCGGCTACACCTTC. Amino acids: CASKGQGVGGYTF.

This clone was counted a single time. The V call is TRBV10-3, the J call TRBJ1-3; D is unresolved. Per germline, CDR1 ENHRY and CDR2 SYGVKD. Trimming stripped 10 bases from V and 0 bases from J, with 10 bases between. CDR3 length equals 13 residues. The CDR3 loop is CASVRSSGNTIYF. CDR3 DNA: TGTGCCAGCGTCAGAAGCTCTGGAAACACCATATATTTT.

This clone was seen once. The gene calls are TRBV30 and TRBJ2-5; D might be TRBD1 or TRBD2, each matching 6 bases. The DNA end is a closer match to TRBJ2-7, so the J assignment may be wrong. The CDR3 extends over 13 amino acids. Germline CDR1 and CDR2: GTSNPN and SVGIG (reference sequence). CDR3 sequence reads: CAWSRGAPDEQYF. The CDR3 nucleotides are TGTGCCTGGAGTAGGGGGGCCCCAGACGAGCAGTACTTC.

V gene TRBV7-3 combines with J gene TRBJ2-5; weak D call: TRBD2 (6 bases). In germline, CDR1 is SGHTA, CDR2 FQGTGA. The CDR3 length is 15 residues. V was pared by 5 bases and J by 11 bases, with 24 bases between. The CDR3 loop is CASSQTPGTAREQYF. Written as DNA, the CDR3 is TGTGCCAGCAGCCAAACTCCCGGGACTGCTCGGGAGCAGTACTTC.

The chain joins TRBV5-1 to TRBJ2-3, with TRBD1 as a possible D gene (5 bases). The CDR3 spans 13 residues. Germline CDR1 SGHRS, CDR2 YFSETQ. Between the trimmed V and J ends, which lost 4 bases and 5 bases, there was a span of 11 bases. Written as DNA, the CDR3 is TGCGCCAGCAGCGCCCACGACAGAGATACGCAGTATTTT. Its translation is CASSAHDRDTQYF.

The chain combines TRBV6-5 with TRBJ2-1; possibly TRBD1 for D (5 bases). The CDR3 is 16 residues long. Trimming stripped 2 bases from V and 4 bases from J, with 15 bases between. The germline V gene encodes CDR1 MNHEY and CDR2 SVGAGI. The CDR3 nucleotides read TGTGCCAGCAGTTACGGACACGCAGTGGGGTACAATGAGCAGTTCTTC. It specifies CASSYGHAVGYNEQFF.

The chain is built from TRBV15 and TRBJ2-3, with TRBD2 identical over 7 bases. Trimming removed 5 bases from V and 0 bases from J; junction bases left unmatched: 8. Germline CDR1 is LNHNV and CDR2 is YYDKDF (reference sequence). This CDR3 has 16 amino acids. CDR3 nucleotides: TGTGCCACCAGCGGGGGGACTACTCCGAGCACAGATACGCAGTATTTT. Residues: CATSGGTTPSTDTQYF. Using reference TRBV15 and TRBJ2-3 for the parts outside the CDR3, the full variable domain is DAMVIQNPRYQVTQFGKPVTLSCSQTLNHNVMYWYQQKSSQAPKLLFHYYDKDFNNEADTPDNFQSRRPNTSFCFLDIRSPGLGDTAMYLCATSGGTTPSTDTQYFGPGTRLTVL.

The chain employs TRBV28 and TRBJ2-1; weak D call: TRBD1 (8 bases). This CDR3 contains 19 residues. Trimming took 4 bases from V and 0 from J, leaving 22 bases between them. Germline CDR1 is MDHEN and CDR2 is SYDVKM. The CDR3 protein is CASSSGQGLAATSYNEQFF. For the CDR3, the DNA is TGTGCCAGCAGTTCTGGACAGGGTCTAGCGGCAACCTCCTACAATGAGCAGTTCTTC.

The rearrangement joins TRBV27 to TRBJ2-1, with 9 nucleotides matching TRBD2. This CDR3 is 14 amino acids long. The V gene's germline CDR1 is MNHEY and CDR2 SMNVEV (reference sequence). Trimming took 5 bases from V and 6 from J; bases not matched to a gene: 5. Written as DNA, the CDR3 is TGTGCCAGCAGTGTAGCGGGAGAAGGCAATGAGCAGTTCTTC. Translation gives CASSVAGEGNEQFF.

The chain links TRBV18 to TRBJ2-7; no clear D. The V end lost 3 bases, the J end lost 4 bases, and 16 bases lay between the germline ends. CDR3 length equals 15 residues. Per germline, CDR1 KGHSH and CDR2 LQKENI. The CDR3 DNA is TGTGCCAGCTCACCCTCTTCCGTAGACGGATACGAGCAGTACTTC. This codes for CASSPSSVDGYEQYF. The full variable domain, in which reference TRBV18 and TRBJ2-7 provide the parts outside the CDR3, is NAGVMQNPRHLVRRRGQEARLRCSPMKGHSHVYWYRQLPEEGLKFMVYLQKENIIDESGMPKERFSAEFPKEGPSILRIQQVVRGDSAAYFCASSPSSVDGYEQYFGPGTRLTVT.

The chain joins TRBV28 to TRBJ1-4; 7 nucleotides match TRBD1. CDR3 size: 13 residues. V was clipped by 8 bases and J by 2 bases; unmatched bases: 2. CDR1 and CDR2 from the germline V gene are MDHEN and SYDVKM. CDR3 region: CASEDRTNEKLFF. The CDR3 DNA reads TGTGCCAGCGAGGACAGGACTAATGAAAAACTGTTTTTT. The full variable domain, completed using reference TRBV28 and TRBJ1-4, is DVKVTQSSRYLVKRTGEKVFLECVQDMDHENMFWYRQDPGLGLRLIYFSYDVKMKEKGDIPEGYSVSREKKERFSLILESASTNQTSMYLCASEDRTNEKLFFGSGTQLSVL.

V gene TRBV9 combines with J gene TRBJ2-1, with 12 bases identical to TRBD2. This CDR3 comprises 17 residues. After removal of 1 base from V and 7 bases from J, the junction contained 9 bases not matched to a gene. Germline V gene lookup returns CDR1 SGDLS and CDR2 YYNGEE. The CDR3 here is CASSVIGLAGFPNEQFF. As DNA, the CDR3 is TGTGCCAGCAGCGTAATAGGACTAGCGGGATTTCCAAATGAGCAGTTCTTC.

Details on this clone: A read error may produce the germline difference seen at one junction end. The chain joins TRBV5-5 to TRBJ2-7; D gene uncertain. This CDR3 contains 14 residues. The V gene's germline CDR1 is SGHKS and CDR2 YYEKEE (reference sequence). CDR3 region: CASSSPGGSDEQYF. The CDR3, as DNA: TGTGCCAGCAGCAGCCCGGGCGGCTCCGACGAGCAGTACTTC.

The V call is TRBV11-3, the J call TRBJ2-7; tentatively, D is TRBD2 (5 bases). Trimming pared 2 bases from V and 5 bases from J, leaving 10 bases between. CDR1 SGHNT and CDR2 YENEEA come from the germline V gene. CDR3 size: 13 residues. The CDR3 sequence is CASSLSGEDEQYF. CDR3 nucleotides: TGTGCCAGCAGCTTATCCGGGGAAGACGAGCAGTACTTC.

CDR3 region: CASSLRGDTEAFF. CDR3 sequence (DNA): TGCGCCAGCAGCTTGCGAGGGGACACTGAAGCTTTCTTT. This sequence joins TRBV5-1 and TRBJ1-1; D may be TRBD1 (5 bases). V was pared by 1 base and J by 3 bases, with 7 bases between. Germline CDR1 is SGHRS and CDR2 is YFSETQ. The CDR3 consists of 13 residues.

For the CDR3, the DNA is TGTGCCAGCAGCTTGGACGCGGACTCCTACGAGCAGTACTTC. Amino acids: CASSLDADSYEQYF. The V and J genes are TRBV5-4 and TRBJ2-7, with D unresolved. V was pared by 0 bases and J by 0 bases, with 7 bases between. This CDR3 is built from 14 residues. Per germline, CDR1 SGHNT and CDR2 YYREEE (reference sequence).

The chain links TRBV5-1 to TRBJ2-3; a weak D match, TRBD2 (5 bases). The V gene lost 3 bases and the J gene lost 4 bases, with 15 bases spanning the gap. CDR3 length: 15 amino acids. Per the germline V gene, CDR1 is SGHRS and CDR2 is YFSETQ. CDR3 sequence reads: CASSCQWELADTQYF. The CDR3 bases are TGCGCCAGCAGCTGTCAATGGGAGCTTGCAGATACGCAGTATTTT.

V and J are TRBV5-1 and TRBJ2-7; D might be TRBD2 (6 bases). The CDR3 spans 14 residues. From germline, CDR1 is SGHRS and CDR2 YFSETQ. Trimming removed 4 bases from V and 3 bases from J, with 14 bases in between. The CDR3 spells CASSPPADYYEQYF. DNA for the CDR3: TGCGCCAGCAGCCCCCCAGCGGACTACTACGAGCAGTACTTC. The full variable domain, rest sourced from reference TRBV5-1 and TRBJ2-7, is KAGVTQTPRYLIKTRGQQVTLSCSPISGHRSVSWYQQTPGQGLQFLFEYFSETQRNKGNFPGRFSGRQFSNSRSEMNVSTLELGDSALYLCASSPPADYYEQYFGPGTRLTVT.

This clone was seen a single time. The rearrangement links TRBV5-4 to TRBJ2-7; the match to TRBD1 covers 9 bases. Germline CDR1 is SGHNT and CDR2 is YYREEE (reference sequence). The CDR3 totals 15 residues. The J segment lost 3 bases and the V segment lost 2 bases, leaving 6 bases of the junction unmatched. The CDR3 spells CASSFHRDRDYEQYF. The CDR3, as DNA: TGTGCCAGCAGCTTCCACCGGGACAGGGACTACGAGCAGTACTTC.